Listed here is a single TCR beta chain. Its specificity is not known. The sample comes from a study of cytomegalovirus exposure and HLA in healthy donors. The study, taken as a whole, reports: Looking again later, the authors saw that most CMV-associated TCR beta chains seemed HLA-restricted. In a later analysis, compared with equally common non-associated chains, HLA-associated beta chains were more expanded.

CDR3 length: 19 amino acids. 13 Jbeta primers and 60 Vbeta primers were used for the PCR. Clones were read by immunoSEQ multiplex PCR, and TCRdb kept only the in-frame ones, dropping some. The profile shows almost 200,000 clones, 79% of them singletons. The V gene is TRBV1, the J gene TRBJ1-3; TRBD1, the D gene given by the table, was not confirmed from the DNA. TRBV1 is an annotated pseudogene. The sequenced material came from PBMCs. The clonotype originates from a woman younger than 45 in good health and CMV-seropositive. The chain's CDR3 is CTSSQEGQGARESGNTIYF. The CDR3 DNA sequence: TGCACCAGCAGCCAAGAGGGCCAGGGGGCGCGGGAATCTGGAAACACCATATATTTT.